This passage covers 5 T cell receptor beta chains from one sample sequenced in a study of T cells in tumors after PD-1 blockade. Here immunoSEQ multiplex PCR was the method, and the copy in TCRdb shows in-frame clones only, minus some. The sample has over 60,000 clones; 74% are singletons. The sample was PBMCs, taken after anti-PD-1 treatment. The receptors here all came from a human donor with basal cell carcinoma.

The rearrangement joins TRBV19 to TRBJ2-3, with 10 nucleotides matching TRBD1. This CDR3 is 15 amino acids long. Germline V gives CDR1 LNHDA, CDR2 SQIVND (reference sequence). After removal of 5 bases from V and 1 base from J, the junction contained 3 bases not matched to a gene. The CDR3 bases are TGTGCCAGTAGTTGGGGGACAGGGGGCACAGATACGCAGTATTTT. It codes for CASSWGTGGTDTQYF.

In its sample, this clone was seen once. The chain recombines TRBV6-2 or TRBV6-3 with TRBJ1-2; 8 nucleotides line up with TRBD1. Trimming at V came to 0 bases and at J to 8 bases, leaving 11 bases not matched to a gene. The CDR3 loop spans 16 amino acids. Germline V CDR1 and CDR2: MNHEY, SVGEGT. The CDR3 coding sequence is TGTGCCAGCAGTTACTCGAATCAGGGGGCGAGAGGCGGCTACACCTTC. It codes for CASSYSNQGARGGYTF.

Points on this clone: Its ends do not fully match the called genes, so a read error is possible. This chain uses TRBV6-5 with TRBJ1-6, with D maybe TRBD1 (5 bases). The CDR3 has 15 residues. Germline CDR1 reads MNHEY; CDR2 reads SVGAGI. This chain's CDR3 is CASRYSGTDNSPLHF. CDR3 coding DNA: TGTGCCAGCAGATACTCCGGGACGGATAATTCACCCCTCCACTTT.

V usage is TRBV10-2 and J usage is TRBJ2-3; possibly TRBD1 or TRBD2 for D (5 bases each). The CDR3 consists of 14 residues. Germline V gene sequence: CDR1 WSHSY, CDR2 SAAADI. V gave up 8 bases and J gave up 1 base, with 13 bases separating them. The CDR3 nucleotides read TGCGCCAGCCGCACGGGGCCAGGCACAGATACGCAGTATTTT. Its protein is CASRTGPGTDTQYF.

The CDR3 protein is CASNPLTGKTEAFF. CDR3 coding DNA: TGTGCCAGCAACCCACTGACAGGGAAAACTGAAGCTTTCTTT. The chain uses TRBV6-5 and TRBJ1-1, with 7 bases aligning to TRBD1. Germline trimming cut 7 bases from V and 5 bases from J; bases unmatched to any gene: 10. Germline V gives CDR1 MNHEY, CDR2 SVGAGI. The CDR3 runs to 14 residues.